The 9 T cell receptor beta chains in this list originate from one sample, sequenced in a study of siplizumab effects on memory and regulatory T cells (dated by TCRdb to between 2018 and 2021). Library preparation was by the immunoSEQ multiplex PCR assay. TCRdb stores this immuneACCESS table with in-frame sequences only. Part of the clones is absent; in the studies checked, under half of the shortfall reflects unresolved V genes, and no reason is known for the rest. This sample gives around 87,000 clones in total; around 90% of them show up just once. The ten most abundant clones make up roughly 15% of the sample. Sequencing was carried out using CD4+ T cells sorted from blood. The source is a human donor in good health.

The chain carries TRBV12-5 and TRBJ1-2; 8 nucleotides align to TRBD1. V was clipped by 6 bases and J by 2 bases; unmatched bases: 8. The CDR3 has 15 residues. The germline gives CDR1 LGHNT, CDR2 FRNRAP. The chain's CDR3 is CASGHRDRPNYGYTF. DNA of the CDR3: TGTGCTAGTGGCCACCGGGACAGGCCAAACTATGGCTACACCTTC.

This chain uses TRBV6-1 with TRBJ2-7; 11 bases line up with TRBD1. This CDR3 is built from 15 residues. Losses at the gene ends were 5 bases for V and 5 bases for J; bases not matched to a gene: 8. Looked up from germline, CDR1 is MNHNS and CDR2 is SASEGT. The chain's CDR3 is CASSRGTGGSDEQYF. Here the CDR3 DNA reads TGTGCCAGCAGTCGCGGGACAGGGGGTTCAGACGAGCAGTACTTC.

V usage is TRBV1 and J usage is TRBJ2-7; the table's D call TRBD2 went unverified against the DNA. TRBV1 is flagged as a pseudogene. The CDR3 runs 17 residues. The CDR3 coding sequence is TGCACCAGCAGCCAAGCAGTTCTGGGCGGCGGGAGCTACGAGCAGTACTTC. Protein product: CTSSQAVLGGGSYEQYF.

This chain links TRBV9 with TRBJ2-5; no reliable D call. The V end lost 6 bases, the J end lost 3 bases, and 18 bases lay between the germline ends. CDR1 is SGDLS and CDR2 is YYNGEE in the germline V gene. There are 15 residues in the CDR3. The CDR3 reads CASTTGLRWEETQYF. DNA of the CDR3: TGTGCCAGCACCACGGGCCTTCGGTGGGAAGAGACCCAGTACTTC.

This clone occurred once. The chain has TRBV7-2 and TRBJ1-4; no firm D call. The CDR3 runs to 16 residues. Germline CDR1 SGHTA, CDR2 FQGNSA. The V end lost 5 bases, the J end lost 0 bases, and 13 bases lay between the germline ends. The CDR3 bases are TGTGCCAGCAGCCCCTCGCGTAGTGCAACTAATGAAAAACTGTTTTTT. As protein: CASSPSRSATNEKLFF.

This rearrangement joins TRBV9 to TRBJ2-3; the D is unclear. The CDR3 length is 13 residues. From germline, CDR1 is SGDLS and CDR2 YYNGEE. Trimming left V 1 base short and J 4 bases short, with 7 bases between. DNA for the CDR3: TGTGCCAGCAGCGTATCGCCCCCAGATACGCAGTATTTT. Translating it yields CASSVSPPDTQYF.

The chain couples TRBV6-5 to TRBJ2-1, with a possible D match to TRBD1 (6 bases). The ends were cut back, 5 bases at V and 7 bases at J, with 9 bases in the middle. The CDR3 covers 12 residues. Germline CDR1 MNHEY, CDR2 SVGAGI. This CDR3 is CASSRGQNEQFF. In DNA, the CDR3 is TGTGCCAGCAGTAGGGGACAAAATGAGCAGTTCTTC.

The V call is TRBV11-2, the J call TRBJ2-5; TRBD2 agrees at 10 bases. Trimming removed 3 bases from V and 4 bases from J; junction bases left unmatched: 8. The CDR3 sequence is 16 residues long. From germline, CDR1 is SGHAT and CDR2 FQNNGV. CDR3 sequence (DNA): TGTGCCAGCAGCTTCGTCCTAGCGGGAGTCCCAGAGACCCAGTACTTC. It translates to CASSFVLAGVPETQYF.

This chain uses TRBV5-4 with TRBJ2-3, with D possibly TRBD1 on 6 matching bases. Trimming took off 4 bases at V and 5 bases at J, with 17 bases between the two ends. Germline CDR1 and CDR2: SGHNT and YYREEE (reference sequence). This CDR3 has 15 amino acids. CDR3 loop: CASSPGQHEVDTQYF. The CDR3 region has the DNA TGTGCCAGCAGCCCGGGACAACATGAAGTAGATACGCAGTATTTT.